This paragraph reports one TCR beta chain. The antigen remains undetermined. At one end the junction does not follow the germline gene, possibly because of a read error. With the read ending 3 residues before the CDR3 end, the germline J gene is used to fill in that end. The source of the sample is a study of T cells in women clearing cervical HPV infection. Study-level background: Cases were women with histologically confirmed HPV16-related CIN3 or worse, including a couple of invasive cancers. Case blood was drawn a median approximately 150 days after lesion detection. Controls' single incident HPV16 infection cleared within 12 months without precancer.

Study-level findings and limits: Associations may precede or follow infection; HPV-specific or memory T cells were not isolated.

Germline V gene data show CDR1 as LGHNA and CDR2 as YNFKEQ. The CDR3 loop spans 16 amino acids. Some clones are missing from TCRdb's copy, which holds only in-frame ones; the method was immunoSEQ multiplex PCR. This sample's table has some 23,000 clones. This TCR was sampled from a woman between 18 and 70 years old with a cervical HPV16 infection that either progressed to CIN3+ or cleared (not recorded which). The material sequenced was blood buffy coat. The V call is TRBV4-2, the J call TRBJ2-3; D possibly corresponds to TRBD2 (6 bases). The CDR3 protein is CASSQASDYATDTQYF. Incomplete CDR3 DNA: TGCGCCAGCAGCCAAGCATCGGACTACGCCACAGATACG.